One and the same sample provided the 24 T cell receptor beta chains below, sequenced in a study of PD-L1 blockade in urothelial cancer. Sequenced by immunoSEQ multiplex PCR; TCRdb stores in-frame clones only, minus some. The table lists roughly 130,000 clones, about four fifths of them singletons, with 3% to 4% in the top ten. Time point reported: pretreatment peripheral blood. The sample consisted of PBMCs, taken around atezolizumab (anti-PD-L1) treatment. These receptors were obtained from a middle-aged man with urothelial cancer.

The gene calls are TRBV11-2 and TRBJ1-2; the match to TRBD1 covers 9 bases. The ends lost 1 base at V and 8 bases at J; junction bases unmatched: 8. This CDR3 is 15 amino acids long. The germline gives CDR1 SGHAT, CDR2 FQNNGV. The CDR3 reads CASSLATGGARGYTF. Written as DNA, the CDR3 is TGTGCCAGCAGCTTAGCTACAGGGGGCGCAAGGGGCTACACCTTC.

V is TRBV18 and J is TRBJ2-5, with 7 bases aligning to TRBD2. Per germline, CDR1 KGHSH and CDR2 LQKENI. V trimming: 5 bases; J trimming: 2 bases; junction bases outside the gene matches: 20. The CDR3 covers 19 residues. The CDR3 nucleotides read TGTGCCAGCTCATCCCGGGCGGCTAGCGGCCAAACGAGGCAAGAGACCCAGTACTTC. Protein product: CASSSRAASGQTRQETQYF.

The rearrangement joins TRBV21-1 to TRBJ2-7; the D segment call TRBD1 is taken from the table without a DNA check. TRBV21-1 is labeled a pseudogene. The CDR3 is made up of 16 amino acids. This CDR3 is CASSKVSSRGMYEQYF. The CDR3 DNA reads as TGTGCCAGCAGCAAAGTCTCTTCTAGGGGGATGTACGAGCAGTACTTC.

The chain carries TRBV9 and TRBJ2-1; 10 nucleotides agree with TRBD2. Germline CDR1 is SGDLS and CDR2 is YYNGEE. The CDR3 has 20 residues. Germline trimming cut 0 bases from V and 0 bases from J; bases unmatched to any gene: 12. The CDR3 spells CASSVDLGLAGASSYNEQFF. The CDR3 coding sequence is TGTGCCAGCAGCGTAGACCTGGGGCTAGCGGGAGCCAGCTCCTACAATGAGCAGTTCTTC.

The CDR3 spells CASSHSLGGVNEQFF. The CDR3 DNA is TGTGCCAGCTCACACAGCCTCGGGGGGGTCAATGAGCAGTTCTTC. The chain uses TRBV18 and TRBJ2-1, with 8 bases that match TRBD2. The CDR3 consists of 15 residues. With V trimmed by 4 bases and J by 6 bases, 8 bases remained unmatched. Germline assignment: CDR1 KGHSH and CDR2 LQKENI. The whole variable domain, filled in from reference TRBV18 and TRBJ2-1, reads NAGVMQNPRHLVRRRGQEARLRCSPMKGHSHVYWYRQLPEEGLKFMVYLQKENIIDESGMPKERFSAEFPKEGPSILRIQQVVRGDSAAYFCASSHSLGGVNEQFFGPGTRLTVL.

The chain employs TRBV4-1 and TRBJ2-2; TRBD2 aligns across 8 bases. This CDR3 region has 17 residues. V lost 0 bases, J lost 4 bases, and 7 bases stayed unmatched. Per germline, CDR1 MGHRA and CDR2 YSYEKL. The CDR3 sequence is CASSQEAGATSTGELFF. In DNA, the CDR3 is TGCGCCAGCAGCCAAGAAGCGGGGGCTACAAGCACCGGGGAGCTGTTTTTT.

V and J are TRBV27 and TRBJ2-3; 7 nucleotides align to TRBD2. V was clipped by 8 bases and J by 3 bases; unmatched bases: 8. CDR1 and CDR2 from the germline V gene are MNHEY and SMNVEV (reference sequence). The CDR3 covers 14 residues. The CDR3 nucleotides are TGTGCCAGCGCCTGGGCGGGAGTTACAGATACGCAGTATTTT. Residues: CASAWAGVTDTQYF.

This clone showed up just a few times. The rearrangement uses TRBV6-6 and TRBJ1-1; a possible D gene is TRBD1 (5 bases). The CDR3 is 13 residues long. Germline V CDR1 and CDR2: MNHNY, SVGAGI (reference sequence). Deletions cut 5 bases from V and 11 bases from J, with 18 bases between. The CDR3 here is CASSQGKLQRAFF. The CDR3 nucleotides read TGTGCCAGCAGTCAGGGAAAATTACAGAGGGCTTTCTTT.

The chain has TRBV18 and TRBJ2-3, with 9 positions matching TRBD2. Germline-derived CDR1 and CDR2 are KGHSH and LQKENI. The CDR3 is 18 residues long. The J segment lost 0 bases and the V segment lost 3 bases, leaving 10 bases of the junction unmatched. CDR3 in DNA: TGTGCCAGCTCACCGATCTGGCTAGCGGGACCTAGCACAGATACGCAGTATTTT. Translated, it gives CASSPIWLAGPSTDTQYF.

On this clone: A read error may account for a junction end that differs from germline. The chain recombines TRBV6-1 with TRBJ2-5, with D perhaps matching TRBD1 or TRBD2 (6 bases each). Germline values: CDR1 MNHNS, CDR2 SASEGT. CDR3 length: 14 residues. The CDR3 region has the DNA TGTGCCAGCAGGGAAGGGGGGACACAAGAGACCCAGTACTTC. This sequence encodes CASREGGTQETQYF.

The J gene is TRBJ2-5, the V gene TRBV5-8, with 10 nucleotides matching TRBD2. The trim removed 1 base at V and 4 bases at J, leaving 4 bases unmatched. CDR1 is SGHTS and CDR2 is YDEGEE in the germline V gene. This CDR3 contains 15 residues. CDR3 residues: CASSLSSGRGETQYF. In DNA, the CDR3 is TGTGCCAGCAGCTTGTCTAGCGGGAGAGGAGAGACCCAGTACTTC.

The chain recombines TRBV23-1 with TRBJ2-2; 9 positions agree with TRBD1. TRBV23-1 is an ORF, with its function uncertain. The CDR3 length is 15 residues. Trimming took 7 bases from V and 9 from J; bases not matched to a gene: 12. The CDR3 reads CASTKRDRDRRELFF. The CDR3, as DNA: TGCGCCAGCACCAAAAGGGACAGGGATAGGAGGGAGCTGTTTTTT.

The chain joins TRBV5-4 to TRBJ2-1, with 10 nucleotides matching TRBD2. Germline trimming cut 1 base from V and 10 bases from J; bases unmatched to any gene: 8. The CDR3 sequence is 15 residues long. Germline assignment: CDR1 SGHNT and CDR2 YYREEE (reference sequence). CDR3 in DNA: TGTGCCAGCAGCTTGAGGGTAGCGGGAGGACGCGAGCAGTTCTTC. Its translation is CASSLRVAGGREQFF.

The V and J genes are TRBV5-1 and TRBJ1-1; D uncertain. CDR1 and CDR2 from the germline V gene are SGHRS and YFSETQ. The CDR3 covers 13 residues. V was cut by 3 bases and J by 9 bases, with 15 bases left in between. The CDR3 reads CASSSYTPSQAFF. CDR3 DNA sequence: TGCGCCAGCAGCTCATACACACCGTCCCAAGCTTTCTTT.

The chain joins TRBV14 to TRBJ2-7; TRBD2 is a possible D gene (5 bases). Germline V gene sequence: CDR1 SGHDN, CDR2 FVKESK. Between the trimmed V and J ends, which lost 5 bases and 5 bases, there was a span of 16 bases. The CDR3 extends over 14 amino acids. CDR3 loop: CASSVRTPSDEQYF. The CDR3 bases are TGTGCCAGCAGCGTCCGGACTCCCTCGGACGAGCAGTACTTC.

The chain combines TRBV30 with TRBJ2-7; 7 bases align to TRBD1. The CDR3 is 14 residues long. Germline CDR1 is GTSNPN and CDR2 is SVGIG (reference sequence). With V trimmed by 4 bases and J by 3 bases, 9 bases remained unmatched. CDR3 region: CAWKEGQLSYEQYF. For the CDR3, the DNA is TGTGCCTGGAAAGAGGGACAGTTAAGCTACGAGCAGTACTTC.

The CDR3 DNA follows: TGTGCCAGCAGCTTAGGGGAGGGAACCCCTTCCCTCCACTTT. Translation gives CASSLGEGTPSLHF. This chain joins TRBV7-9 and TRBJ1-6, with no clear D. Germline-derived CDR1 and CDR2 are SEHNR and FQNEAQ (reference sequence). V was trimmed by 1 base and J by 14 bases, leaving 15 bases between them. The CDR3 length is 14 residues.

The gene calls are TRBV19 and TRBJ2-6; 9 positions agree with TRBD1. Germline values: CDR1 LNHDA, CDR2 SQIVND (reference sequence). This CDR3 spans 16 amino acids. Germline trimming cut 6 bases from V and 1 base from J; bases unmatched to any gene: 4. The CDR3 region is CASSIGTGSGANVLTF. In DNA form, the CDR3 reads TGTGCCAGTAGCATCGGGACAGGGTCTGGGGCCAACGTCCTGACTTTC.

CDR3 protein: CASRGRQGANTEAFF. In DNA, the CDR3 is TGTGCCAGCAGGGGCCGACAGGGGGCGAACACTGAAGCTTTCTTT. The V and J genes are TRBV6-5 and TRBJ1-1, with 10 bases that match TRBD1. From germline, CDR1 is MNHEY and CDR2 SVGAGI. This CDR3 has 15 residues. J was trimmed by 1 base and V by 6 bases; bases with no gene match: 5.

This chain connects TRBV30 to TRBJ1-4, with D uncertain. Trimming took off 3 bases at V and 7 bases at J, with 18 bases between the two ends. CDR3 length: 15 residues. Germline CDR1 is GTSNPN and CDR2 is SVGIG (reference sequence). CDR3 nucleotides: TGTGCCTGGAGCGATTCGCGGCTTGGCCGTGAAAAACTGTTTTTT. This translates into CAWSDSRLGREKLFF.

The rearrangement uses TRBV27 and TRBJ1-5; 8 bases match TRBD1. Looked up from germline, CDR1 is MNHEY and CDR2 is SMNVEV (reference sequence). CDR3 length: 15 amino acids. V was clipped by 6 bases and J by 3 bases; unmatched bases: 7. DNA of the CDR3: TGTGCCAGCAGGCGACAGGGGCTTGACAATCAGCCCCAGCATTTT. It specifies CASRRQGLDNQPQHF.

The chain links TRBV11-2 to TRBJ2-1, with 8 bases that match TRBD2. The V gene's germline CDR1 is SGHAT and CDR2 FQNNGV. This CDR3 comprises 16 residues. Trimming removed 2 bases from V and 0 bases from J; junction bases left unmatched: 3. CDR3 DNA sequence: TGTGCCAGCAGCTTACCCGGGACTAGCTCCTACAATGAGCAGTTCTTC. This encodes CASSLPGTSSYNEQFF.

The rearrangement joins TRBV5-5 to TRBJ1-6, with 9 bases fitting TRBD1. CDR1 SGHKS and CDR2 YYEKEE come from the germline V gene (reference sequence). The CDR3 totals 17 residues. After removal of 4 bases from V and 7 bases from J, the junction contained 12 bases not matched to a gene. DNA of the CDR3: TGTGCCAGCAGCCAAACCGGGACAGGGCTTGGGAATTCACCCCTCCACTTT. Translated, it gives CASSQTGTGLGNSPLHF.

The chain joins TRBV4-2 to TRBJ1-2; D unresolved. The CDR3 runs 14 residues. The germline V gene has CDR1 LGHNA and CDR2 YNFKEQ. V dropped 1 base and J dropped 2 bases, with 8 bases sitting between them. The CDR3 bases are TGTGCCAGCAGCCAAGGGACGGGAAACTATGGCTACACCTTC. This gives the protein CASSQGTGNYGYTF.